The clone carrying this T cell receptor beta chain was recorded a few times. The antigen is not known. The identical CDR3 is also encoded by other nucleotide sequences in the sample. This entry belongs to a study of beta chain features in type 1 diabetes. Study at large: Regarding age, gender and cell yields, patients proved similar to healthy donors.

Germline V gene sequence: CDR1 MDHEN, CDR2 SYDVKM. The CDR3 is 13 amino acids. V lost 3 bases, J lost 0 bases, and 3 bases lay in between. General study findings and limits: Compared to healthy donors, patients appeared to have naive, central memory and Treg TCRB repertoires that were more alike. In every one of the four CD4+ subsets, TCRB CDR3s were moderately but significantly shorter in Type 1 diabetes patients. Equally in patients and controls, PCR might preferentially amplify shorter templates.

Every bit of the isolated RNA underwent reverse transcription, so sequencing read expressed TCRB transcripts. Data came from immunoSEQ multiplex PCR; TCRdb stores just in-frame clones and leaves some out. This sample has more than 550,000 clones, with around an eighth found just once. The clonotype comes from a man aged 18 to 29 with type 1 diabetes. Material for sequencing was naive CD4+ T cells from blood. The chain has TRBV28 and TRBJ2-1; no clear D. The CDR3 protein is CASSFPSYNEQFF. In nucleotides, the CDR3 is TGTGCCAGCAGTTTCCCCTCCTACAATGAGCAGTTCTTC.